A selection of T cell receptor beta chains follows, all from one sample in a study of blood T cell repertoires in COVID-19. Sequencing was performed with immunoSEQ multiplex PCR; in TCRdb, only in-frame clones are kept and a portion is missing. This table has roughly 330,000 clones, roughly 90% appearing once. Input material: peripheral blood. These receptors came from a man aged 18 to 35 who had recovered from COVID-19. Both conserved end residues are part of each CDR3. The order of the fields is D gene, CDR3 length, V gene, J gene, CDR3 protein, CDR3 DNA. A D gene is named only where the DNA matches it firmly.

-	15	TRBV27	TRBJ1-5	CASSHEAIGNQPQHF	TGTGCCAGCAGCCATGAGGCGATTGGCAATCAGCCCCAGCATTTT
TRBD1	17	TRBV7-6	TRBJ2-3	CASSLAGQGSSTDTQYF	TGTGCCAGCAGCTTAGCGGGACAGGGGAGTTCCACAGATACGCAGTATTTT
TRBD1	15	TRBV6-4	TRBJ1-2	CASKAGPGTGYGYTF	TGTGCCAGCAAGGCCGGCCCCGGGACAGGCTATGGCTACACCTTC
TRBD1	15	TRBV2	TRBJ1-1	CASSAGQGADTEAFF	TGTGCCAGCAGTGCCGGACAGGGGGCCGACACTGAAGCTTTCTTT
-	14	TRBV29-1	TRBJ1-1	CSVEEQIGNTEAFF	TGCAGCGTTGAAGAACAGATTGGGAACACTGAAGCTTTCTTT
TRBD2	16	TRBV3-1/TRBV3-2	TRBJ2-5	CASSPSLSGGAETQYF	TGTGCCAGCAGCCCCTCGCTTAGCGGGGGGGCGGAGACCCAGTACTTC
-	13	TRBV19	TRBJ2-1	CASSTDPRNEQFF	TGTGCCAGTAGTACCGATCCCCGGAATGAGCAGTTCTTC
TRBD1	15	TRBV3-1/TRBV3-2	TRBJ2-7	CASSQWDRANNEQYF	TGTGCCAGCAGCCAATGGGACAGGGCAAACAACGAGCAGTACTTC
TRBD2	15	TRBV28	TRBJ2-3	CASTLGGRAPDTQYF	TGTGCCAGCACCCTTGGCGGGAGGGCCCCAGATACGCAGTATTTT
TRBD1	15	TRBV6-5	TRBJ2-1	CASSYSSDRGHEQFF	TGTGCCAGCAGTTACTCCAGTGACAGGGGGCATGAGCAGTTCTTC
-	15	TRBV10-1	TRBJ2-1	CASSSDYLGRNEQFF	TGCGCCAGCAGTTCGGACTATTTGGGGCGAAATGAGCAGTTCTTC
TRBD2	14	TRBV6-4	TRBJ2-1	CASSERGGYNEQFF	TGTGCCAGCAGTGAGCGGGGGGGCTACAATGAGCAGTTCTTC
-	12	TRBV6-5	TRBJ1-5	CASRGGDQPQHF	TGTGCCAGCAGGGGGGGAGATCAGCCCCAGCATTTT
TRBD1	14	TRBV5-8	TRBJ1-1	CASSLLSQGSGAFF	TGTGCCAGCAGCTTACTTTCACAGGGGAGCGGAGCTTTCTTT
TRBD1	16	TRBV4-2	TRBJ2-1	CASSRNDRASYNEQFF	TGTGCCAGCAGCCGGAACGACAGGGCAAGCTACAATGAGCAGTTCTTC
TRBD1	17	TRBV9	TRBJ2-2	CASSVPRDRENTGELFF	TGTGCCAGCAGCGTACCGAGGGACAGGGAGAACACCGGGGAGCTGTTTTTT
TRBD1	16	TRBV3-1/TRBV3-2	TRBJ2-3	CASSQGRTGATDTQYF	TGTGCCAGCAGCCAAGGGAGGACAGGGGCGACAGATACGCAGTATTTT
TRBD2	14	TRBV7-9	TRBJ2-5	CASSFGGGHETQYF	TGTGCCAGCAGCTTTGGGGGAGGGCACGAGACCCAGTACTTC
TRBD2	13	TRBV7-8	TRBJ2-5	CASSLSGVETQYF	TGTGCCAGCAGCTTAAGCGGGGTAGAGACCCAGTACTTC
-	14	TRBV7-2	TRBJ2-4	CASSLTLAKNIQYF	TGTGCCAGCAGCTTAACTCTAGCCAAAAACATTCAGTACTTC